Listed below are T cell receptor beta chains from one sample, sequenced in a study of blood T cell repertoires in COVID-19. Repertoires were generated with immunoSEQ multiplex PCR, while TCRdb's copy carries only in-frame clones and drops some. The table has roughly 100,000 clones, 70% to 90% seen once. Sequencing was performed on peripheral blood. The origin of the receptors is a human donor with COVID-19, enrolled during active disease. The donor label of this sample is uncertain. Each CDR3 is given with its conserved first and last residue. D genes are given only for firm matches. Clone size appears in some rows only: once, few, many, or a class for an expanded clone.

j_gene: TRBJ1-2
abundance: NA
d_gene: TRBD1
v_gene: TRBV7-9
CDR3aa: CASSLDRGTNYGYTF
CDR3nt: TGTGCCAGCAGCTTAGACAGGGGCACTAACTATGGCTACACCTTC

j_gene: TRBJ1-2
abundance: NA
d_gene: NA
v_gene: TRBV6-5
CDR3aa: CASSRDINYGYTF
CDR3nt: TGTGCCAGCAGTAGGGACATTAACTATGGCTACACCTTC

j_gene: TRBJ2-7
abundance: NA
d_gene: NA
v_gene: TRBV19
CDR3aa: CASSPTGSYEQYF
CDR3nt: TGTGCCAGTAGTCCCACAGGGTCCTACGAGCAGTACTTC

j_gene: TRBJ1-1
abundance: NA
d_gene: NA
v_gene: TRBV18
CDR3aa: CASSPTSPGEGGTEAFF
CDR3nt: TGTGCCAGCTCACCGACTTCTCCGGGGGAGGGGGGCACTGAAGCTTTCTTT

j_gene: TRBJ2-7
abundance: NA
d_gene: TRBD2
v_gene: TRBV27
CDR3aa: CASSPPGLAGYEQYF
CDR3nt: TGTGCCAGCAGTCCTCCGGGACTAGCAGGCTACGAGCAGTACTTC

j_gene: TRBJ2-7
abundance: NA
d_gene: NA
v_gene: TRBV5-1
CDR3aa: CASSLAQDGTYEQYF
CDR3nt: TGCGCCAGCAGCTTGGCACAGGATGGGACCTACGAGCAGTACTTC

j_gene: TRBJ2-5
abundance: NA
d_gene: NA
v_gene: TRBV9
CDR3aa: CASSEQFGETQYF
CDR3nt: TGTGCCAGCAGCGAGCAGTTCGGGGAGACCCAGTACTTC

j_gene: TRBJ2-6
abundance: NA
d_gene: NA
v_gene: TRBV5-4
CDR3aa: CASSLGGAGANVLTF
CDR3nt: TGTGCCAGCAGCTTGGGGGGGGCTGGGGCCAACGTCCTGACTTTC

j_gene: TRBJ2-3
abundance: NA
d_gene: NA
v_gene: TRBV13
CDR3aa: CASSLRQGGTDTQYF
CDR3nt: TGTGCCAGCAGCTTAAGGCAGGGTGGCACAGATACGCAGTATTTT

j_gene: TRBJ2-5
abundance: NA
d_gene: NA
v_gene: TRBV5-1
CDR3aa: CASSLSRSEETQYF
CDR3nt: TGCGCCAGCAGCTTGTCCCGGAGCGAAGAGACCCAGTACTTC

j_gene: TRBJ1-2
abundance: once
d_gene: NA
v_gene: TRBV3-1/TRBV3-2
CDR3aa: CASSLSEGYTF
CDR3nt: TGTGCCAGCAGCCTTTCCGAGGGCTACACCTTC

j_gene: TRBJ1-3
abundance: NA
d_gene: TRBD1
v_gene: TRBV6-5
CDR3aa: CAGTGGFSGNTIYF
CDR3nt: TGTGCCGGTACAGGGGGTTTCTCTGGAAACACCATATATTTT

j_gene: TRBJ2-2
abundance: NA
d_gene: NA
v_gene: TRBV2
CDR3aa: CASTPGTANTGELFF
CDR3nt: TGTGCCAGCACCCCCGGGACTGCGAACACCGGGGAGCTGTTTTTT

j_gene: TRBJ1-1
abundance: NA
d_gene: NA
v_gene: TRBV27
CDR3aa: CASRSRAAPRGTEAFF
CDR3nt: TGTGCCAGCCGGTCGCGAGCCGCGCCTCGGGGCACTGAAGCTTTCTTT

j_gene: TRBJ2-7
abundance: once
d_gene: TRBD2
v_gene: TRBV19
CDR3aa: CASSRDTMTSGDLLEQYF
CDR3nt: TGTGCCAGTAGTCGGGACACCATGACTAGCGGGGACCTTCTCGAGCAGTACTTC

j_gene: TRBJ2-7
abundance: NA
d_gene: TRBD1
v_gene: TRBV25-1
CDR3aa: CASSGTGAIHEQYF
CDR3nt: TGTGCCAGCAGTGGAACAGGGGCCATCCACGAGCAGTACTTC

j_gene: TRBJ1-6
abundance: NA
d_gene: TRBD1
v_gene: TRBV2
CDR3aa: CASTQGDNSPLHF
CDR3nt: TGTGCCAGCACCCAGGGGGATAATTCACCCCTCCACTTT

j_gene: TRBJ2-6
abundance: NA
d_gene: NA
v_gene: TRBV28
CDR3aa: CASSLSIAGANVLTF
CDR3nt: TGTGCCAGCAGTTTATCGATAGCCGGGGCCAACGTCCTGACTTTC

j_gene: TRBJ2-1
abundance: NA
d_gene: TRBD2
v_gene: TRBV4-3
CDR3aa: CASSQAAGGHSYNEQFF
CDR3nt: TGCGCCAGCAGCCAAGCGGCGGGAGGGCACTCCTACAATGAGCAGTTCTTC

j_gene: TRBJ1-5
abundance: NA
d_gene: TRBD1
v_gene: TRBV4-2
CDR3aa: CASSQAAGTGNSNQPQHF
CDR3nt: TGTGCCAGCAGCCAAGCTGCCGGGACAGGGAATAGCAATCAGCCCCAGCATTTT

j_gene: TRBJ1-1
abundance: once
d_gene: TRBD1
v_gene: TRBV4-1
CDR3aa: CASSSRPGTESTEAFF
CDR3nt: TGCGCCAGCAGCTCTCGTCCCGGGACAGAGAGCACTGAAGCTTTCTTT

j_gene: TRBJ2-7
abundance: NA
d_gene: NA
v_gene: TRBV30
CDR3aa: CAWSVASVPYEQYF
CDR3nt: TGTGCCTGGAGTGTAGCTAGCGTACCCTACGAGCAGTACTTC

j_gene: TRBJ2-2
abundance: NA
d_gene: TRBD2
v_gene: TRBV7-3
CDR3aa: CASSFSSGGNTGELFF
CDR3nt: TGTGCCAGCAGCTTCTCAAGCGGGGGGAACACCGGGGAGCTGTTTTTT

j_gene: TRBJ2-1
abundance: NA
d_gene: TRBD2
v_gene: TRBV7-9
CDR3aa: CASTLGSGGGEQFF
CDR3nt: TGTGCCAGCACCTTGGGTAGCGGGGGTGGCGAGCAGTTCTTC

j_gene: TRBJ1-2
abundance: once
d_gene: NA
v_gene: TRBV10-3
CDR3aa: CAISPPLQGHGYTF
CDR3nt: TGTGCCATCAGTCCACCTTTACAGGGTCATGGCTACACCTTC

j_gene: TRBJ2-7
abundance: once
d_gene: NA
v_gene: TRBV27
CDR3aa: CASSWSPVARSEQYF
CDR3nt: TGTGCCAGCAGTTGGAGCCCGGTAGCGAGGTCCGAGCAGTACTTC

j_gene: TRBJ2-5
abundance: NA
d_gene: TRBD2
v_gene: TRBV30
CDR3aa: CAWRGQRTSGGVQETQYF
CDR3nt: TGTGCCTGGAGGGGACAAAGGACTAGCGGGGGCGTGCAAGAGACCCAGTACTTC

j_gene: TRBJ1-2
abundance: NA
d_gene: NA
v_gene: TRBV11-2
CDR3aa: CASSLGGQRGYTF
CDR3nt: TGTGCCAGCAGCTTAGGTGGACAGCGCGGCTACACCTTC

j_gene: TRBJ2-1
abundance: NA
d_gene: TRBD2
v_gene: TRBV3-1/TRBV3-2
CDR3aa: CASSQSSGGAGEQFF
CDR3nt: TGTGCCAGCAGCCAATCTAGCGGGGGGGCCGGTGAGCAGTTCTTC

j_gene: TRBJ2-7
abundance: NA
d_gene: TRBD2
v_gene: TRBV27
CDR3aa: CASSFAGGSYEQYF
CDR3nt: TGTGCCAGCAGTTTCGCGGGGGGATCCTACGAGCAGTACTTC

j_gene: TRBJ2-5
abundance: NA
d_gene: TRBD2
v_gene: TRBV10-3
CDR3aa: CAISVSGRIQYF
CDR3nt: TGTGCCATCAGTGTTAGCGGGAGGATCCAGTACTTC

j_gene: TRBJ1-3
abundance: NA
d_gene: NA
v_gene: TRBV10-3
CDR3aa: CAVRGRPGNTIYF
CDR3nt: TGTGCCGTCAGGGGCCGCCCTGGAAACACCATATATTTT

j_gene: TRBJ1-3
abundance: NA
d_gene: NA
v_gene: TRBV11-2
CDR3aa: CASSSRMPGNSGNTIYF
CDR3nt: TGTGCCAGCAGCTCCAGAATGCCAGGGAACTCTGGAAACACCATATATTTT

j_gene: TRBJ2-5
abundance: NA
d_gene: TRBD2
v_gene: TRBV25-1
CDR3aa: CASTSLGRGNQETQYF
CDR3nt: TGTGCCAGCACCTCCCTAGGGAGGGGTAACCAAGAGACCCAGTACTTC

j_gene: TRBJ2-1
abundance: NA
d_gene: TRBD1
v_gene: TRBV5-5
CDR3aa: CASSWNRGYEQFF
CDR3nt: TGTGCCAGCAGCTGGAACAGGGGCTATGAGCAGTTCTTC

j_gene: TRBJ2-1
abundance: NA
d_gene: NA
v_gene: TRBV21-1
CDR3aa: CASSNCRDRVSNEQFF
CDR3nt: TGTGCCAGCAGCAACTGCCGGGACAGGGTTTCCAATGAGCAGTTCTTC

j_gene: TRBJ2-7
abundance: NA
d_gene: NA
v_gene: TRBV18
CDR3aa: CASSPSGHRVFYEQYF
CDR3nt: TGTGCCAGCTCACCATCAGGGCACAGGGTGTTCTACGAGCAGTACTTC

j_gene: TRBJ1-5
abundance: once
d_gene: NA
v_gene: TRBV30
CDR3aa: CAWRGPGDQPQHF
CDR3nt: TGTGCCTGGAGAGGGCCAGGGGATCAGCCCCAGCATTTT

j_gene: TRBJ2-5
abundance: NA
d_gene: TRBD1
v_gene: TRBV10-3
CDR3aa: CAISQHRGTGGKTQYF
CDR3nt: TGTGCCATCAGTCAACACAGGGGGACAGGGGGAAAGACCCAGTACTTC

j_gene: TRBJ2-7
abundance: NA
d_gene: NA
v_gene: TRBV3-1/TRBV3-2
CDR3aa: CASSQDYQGYEQYF
CDR3nt: TGTGCCAGCAGCCAAGATTACCAGGGATACGAGCAGTACTTC

j_gene: TRBJ2-2
abundance: NA
d_gene: NA
v_gene: TRBV2
CDR3aa: CASRRANTGELFF
CDR3nt: TGTGCCAGCCGTCGTGCGAACACCGGGGAGCTGTTTTTT

j_gene: TRBJ2-1
abundance: NA
d_gene: TRBD2
v_gene: TRBV2
CDR3aa: CASRGLVNHNEQFF
CDR3nt: TGTGCCAGCAGGGGACTAGTAAACCACAATGAGCAGTTCTTC

j_gene: TRBJ1-2
abundance: NA
d_gene: NA
v_gene: TRBV28
CDR3aa: CASSYRQVLRTNYGYTF
CDR3nt: TGTGCCAGCAGTTACCGACAGGTACTCAGGACGAACTATGGCTACACCTTC

j_gene: TRBJ1-1
abundance: NA
d_gene: TRBD1
v_gene: TRBV6-8
CDR3aa: CASKSSQGDTEAFF
CDR3nt: TGTGCCAGCAAGAGTTCCCAGGGGGACACTGAAGCTTTCTTT

j_gene: TRBJ2-5
abundance: once
d_gene: NA
v_gene: TRBV5-1
CDR3aa: CASKEGPAQETQYF
CDR3nt: TGCGCCAGCAAGGAGGGGCCGGCCCAAGAGACCCAGTACTTC

j_gene: TRBJ1-4
abundance: NA
d_gene: NA
v_gene: TRBV5-1
CDR3aa: CASSLGGRDREKLFF
CDR3nt: TGCGCCAGCAGCTTGGGAGGGCGAGATCGTGAAAAACTGTTTTTT

j_gene: TRBJ1-1
abundance: NA
d_gene: NA
v_gene: TRBV6-5
CDR3aa: CASSSRGALNTEAFF
CDR3nt: TGTGCCAGCAGTTCTCGGGGAGCGCTTAACACTGAAGCTTTCTTT

j_gene: TRBJ1-1
abundance: NA
d_gene: TRBD1
v_gene: TRBV7-9
CDR3aa: CASSLGGGYENTEAFF
CDR3nt: TGTGCCAGCAGCTTAGGAGGGGGCTATGAGAACACTGAAGCTTTCTTT

j_gene: TRBJ2-1
abundance: NA
d_gene: NA
v_gene: TRBV10-2
CDR3aa: CASTTYSGYNEQFF
CDR3nt: TGCGCCAGCACCACCTACTCAGGGTACAATGAGCAGTTCTTC

j_gene: TRBJ2-1
abundance: NA
d_gene: TRBD2
v_gene: TRBV5-1
CDR3aa: CASSGAGGPTHNEQFF
CDR3nt: TGCGCCAGCAGCGGGGCGGGGGGTCCAACTCATAATGAGCAGTTCTTC

j_gene: TRBJ1-1
abundance: NA
d_gene: NA
v_gene: TRBV5-1
CDR3aa: CASSLVGDEDTEAFF
CDR3nt: TGCGCCAGCAGCTTGGTAGGGGATGAGGACACTGAAGCTTTCTTT